The 20 T cell receptor beta chains given below trace back to one sample, sequenced in a study of early T cells in non-severe SARS-CoV-2 infection. TCRdb processed the 5' RACE reads anew with MiXCR; each CDR3 protein has one entry. The sample has 30,000 or so distinct CDR3 sequences; roughly 5.7% are singletons. The sample consisted of whole blood. These receptors were collected from an adult who was a healthcare worker with PCR-confirmed SARS-CoV-2 infection or an uninfected control (not recorded which).

The chain has TRBV11-2 and TRBJ2-3, with D possibly matching TRBD2 (5 bases). The V and J ends lost 1 base and 2 bases respectively, with 10 bases between them. Germline V gene lookup returns CDR1 SGHAT and CDR2 FQNNGV. CDR3 length equals 15 residues. The CDR3 DNA reads as TGTGCCAGCAGCTTAGGACTACCCCCCACAGATACGCAGTATTTT. Its protein product is CASSLGLPPTDTQYF.

This clonotype was recorded at least ten times. J is TRBJ2-5 and V is TRBV28, with D unclear. Per germline, CDR1 MDHEN and CDR2 SYDVKM. Trimming stripped 3 bases from V and 5 bases from J, with 10 bases between. The CDR3 length is 13 residues. For the CDR3, the DNA is TGTGCCAGCAGTTTTGGCATTTTGGAGACCCAGTACTTC. Translated, it gives CASSFGILETQYF.

This clonotype was seen only a few times. The genes are TRBV19 and TRBJ1-1; D is uncertain. Germline V gene sequence: CDR1 LNHDA, CDR2 SQIVND (reference sequence). The CDR3 totals 13 residues. Trimming took 4 bases from V and 7 from J, leaving 13 bases between them. For the CDR3, the DNA is TGTGCCAGTAGTAGGGAGGTGGGTCTTGAAGCTTTCTTT. Amino acids: CASSREVGLEAFF.

The chain links TRBV5-1 to TRBJ2-7; TRBD2 matches at 11 bases. CDR3 size: 15 residues. The germline gives CDR1 SGHRS, CDR2 YFSETQ. The junction had 4 bases not matched to a gene; V was cut back by 5 bases and J by 0 bases. CDR3 protein: CASRPLAGASYEQYF. In nucleotides, the CDR3 is TGCGCCAGCAGACCACTAGCGGGGGCCTCCTACGAGCAGTACTTC. The variable domain in full, completed from reference TRBV5-1 and TRBJ2-7, reads KAGVTQTPRYLIKTRGQQVTLSCSPISGHRSVSWYQQTPGQGLQFLFEYFSETQRNKGNFPGRFSGRQFSNSRSEMNVSTLELGDSALYLCASRPLAGASYEQYFGPGTRLTVT.

This rearrangement joins TRBV5-1 to TRBJ2-7; 7 bases fit TRBD2. The CDR3 consists of 14 residues. The junction had 8 bases not matched to a gene; V was cut back by 5 bases and J by 3 bases. Germline loops: CDR1 SGHRS, CDR2 YFSETQ. CDR3 in amino acids: CASRPGLPDYEQYF. CDR3 DNA sequence: TGCGCCAGCAGACCGGGACTACCCGACTACGAGCAGTACTTC.

This clonotype appeared many times. The chain is built from TRBV5-4 and TRBJ2-3, with 11 bases aligning to TRBD2. Germline CDR1 is SGHNT and CDR2 is YYREEE (reference sequence). After removal of 0 bases from V and 7 bases from J, the junction contained 4 bases not matched to a gene. The CDR3 is made up of 15 amino acids. CDR3 nucleotide sequence: TGTGCCAGCAGCTTGGCGGGACTAGCGGTTCATACGCAGTATTTT. Amino acid sequence: CASSLAGLAVHTQYF.

In its sample, this clonotype was seen a few times. V gene TRBV28 combines with J gene TRBJ2-1, with D perhaps TRBD2 (6 bases). The CDR3 consists of 13 residues. Trimming took 5 bases from V and 7 from J, leaving 12 bases between them. Germline assignment: CDR1 MDHEN and CDR2 SYDVKM. CDR3 amino acids: CASSPPLANEQFF. Here the CDR3 DNA reads TGTGCCAGCAGTCCACCACTAGCTAATGAGCAGTTCTTC.

At least ten counts were recorded for this clonotype. The rearrangement uses TRBV11-2 and TRBJ2-5; TRBD1 aligns across 7 bases. Per germline, CDR1 SGHAT and CDR2 FQNNGV. The CDR3 loop spans 14 amino acids. V lost 5 bases to trimming and J lost 4 bases; unmatched junction nucleotides: 7. This CDR3 reads CASSRGQTRETQYF. The CDR3, as DNA: TGTGCCAGCAGCCGGGGACAGACGAGAGAGACCCAGTACTTC. The full variable domain, in which reference TRBV11-2 and TRBJ2-5 provide the parts outside the CDR3, is EAGVAQSPRYKIIEKRQSVAFWCNPISGHATLYWYQQILGQGPKLLIQFQNNGVVDDSQLPKDRFSAERLKGVDSTLKIQPAKLEDSAVYLCASSRGQTRETQYFGPGTRLLVL.

The chain has TRBV28 and TRBJ2-7, with 7 bases lining up with TRBD2. V was pared by 1 base and J by 3 bases, with 6 bases of the junction left unmatched. CDR3 length: 15 amino acids. CDR1 is MDHEN, CDR2 SYDVKM, per germline. As DNA, the CDR3 is TGTGCCAGCAGTTTATCCGGGGGGAACTTCTACGAGCAGTACTTC. It translates to CASSLSGGNFYEQYF.

This clonotype was recorded at least ten times. This chain links TRBV12-3 or TRBV12-4 with TRBJ2-1; 9 bases map to TRBD1. The V and J ends lost 7 bases and 0 bases, in that order; junction bases with no gene match: 10. The CDR3 runs 17 residues. CDR3 nucleotides: TGTGCCAGCAAAGATGAACAGGGGGCTTACTCCTACAATGAGCAGTTCTTC. Translating it yields CASKDEQGAYSYNEQFF.

In its sample, this clonotype was seen a few times. The V and J genes are TRBV5-1 and TRBJ2-7; either TRBD1 or TRBD2 may fit D (7 bases each). V was pared by 5 bases and J by 3 bases, with 15 bases between. CDR3 length: 14 residues. Germline V gene sequence: CDR1 SGHRS, CDR2 YFSETQ. This chain's CDR3 is CASRRSGDSYEQYF. In DNA form, the CDR3 reads TGCGCCAGCAGGCGGAGCGGGGACAGCTACGAGCAGTACTTC.

In this sample, this clonotype turned up many times. The chain couples TRBV6-2 or TRBV6-3 to TRBJ2-1; perhaps TRBD2 as D (7 bases). The CDR3 length is 14 residues. The ends were cut back, 6 bases at V and 7 bases at J, with 16 bases in the middle. Germline loops: CDR1 MNHEY, CDR2 SVGEGT. The CDR3 sequence: CASRPGGPQNEQFF. The CDR3 region has the DNA TGTGCCAGCAGGCCCGGGGGGCCACAGAATGAGCAGTTCTTC.

This clonotype has more than one count but fewer than ten. V is TRBV19 and J is TRBJ2-3; 11 nucleotides match TRBD2. The CDR3 length is 15 residues. Germline trimming cut 6 bases from V and 2 bases from J; bases unmatched to any gene: 4. Per germline, CDR1 LNHDA and CDR2 SQIVND (reference sequence). Written as DNA, the CDR3 is TGTGCCAGTAGGAGGACTAGCGGGTTCACAGATACGCAGTATTTT. Translating it yields CASRRTSGFTDTQYF. The whole variable domain, remainder taken from reference TRBV19 and TRBJ2-3, is DGGITQSPKYLFRKEGQNVTLSCEQNLNHDAMYWYRQDPGQGLRLIYYSQIVNDFQKGDIAEGYSVSREKKESFPLTVTSAQKNPTAFYLCASRRTSGFTDTQYFGPGTRLTVL.

This clonotype was seen ten or more times. The V call is TRBV6-5, the J call TRBJ1-1; no reliable D call. V was shortened by 6 bases and J by 1 base, with 18 bases between the two germline ends. The CDR3 extends over 16 amino acids. Germline-derived CDR1 and CDR2 are MNHEY and SVGAGI. The CDR3 loop reads CASRRGGASQNTEAFF. The CDR3 coding sequence is TGTGCCAGCAGGCGAGGTGGAGCCTCCCAGAACACTGAAGCTTTCTTT.

V is TRBV20-1 and J is TRBJ2-5; perhaps D is TRBD1 or TRBD2 (5 bases each). The V gene's germline CDR1 is DFQATT and CDR2 SNEGSKA (reference sequence). The V end was cut by 0 bases, the J end by 5 bases, with 7 bases between. The length of the CDR3 is 12 residues. The CDR3 region has the DNA TGCAGTGCTAGAGATTGGGGGGAGACCCAGTACTTC. Amino acid sequence: CSARDWGETQYF.

At least ten counts were recorded for this clonotype. The rearrangement uses TRBV30 and TRBJ1-5; D is unresolved. From germline, CDR1 is GTSNPN and CDR2 SVGIG (reference sequence). The CDR3 runs to 13 residues. Trimming pared 0 bases from V and 6 bases from J, leaving 9 bases between. The CDR3 DNA sequence: TGTGCCTGGAGTGTATGGAGCGGTCAGCCCCAGCATTTT. This encodes CAWSVWSGQPQHF.

This clonotype was seen repeatedly, ten times or more. The chain links TRBV12-3 or TRBV12-4 to TRBJ2-6; D not certain. The CDR3 has 12 residues. Trimming removed 4 bases from V and 2 bases from J, with 0 bases in between. The CDR3 is CASSSGANVLTF. The CDR3 DNA sequence: TGTGCCAGCAGTTCTGGGGCCAACGTCCTGACTTTC.

In its sample, this clonotype was seen a few times. The chain carries TRBV7-3 and TRBJ2-1, with a possible D match to TRBD2 (5 bases). Germline V gene sequence: CDR1 SGHTA, CDR2 FQGTGA. CDR3 length: 13 residues. Between the trimmed V and J ends, which lost 4 bases and 8 bases, there was a span of 12 bases. The CDR3 loop reads CASSWTARDEQFF. The CDR3 DNA is TGTGCCAGCAGCTGGACTGCACGGGATGAGCAGTTCTTC.

This clonotype was counted between two and nine times. The chain is built from TRBV7-2 and TRBJ2-3; 7 nucleotides agree with TRBD2. The germline CDR1 and CDR2 sequences are SGHTA and FQGNSA. V was clipped by 5 bases and J by 10 bases; unmatched bases: 6. This CDR3 has 12 residues. The CDR3 protein is CASSVGTKAQYF. The CDR3 nucleotides are TGTGCCAGCAGCGTGGGGACTAAGGCGCAGTATTTT.

There are many counts of this clonotype. V is TRBV12-3 or TRBV12-4 and J is TRBJ2-3; D uncertain. Trimming removed 5 bases at V and 2 bases at J, with 11 bases between. The CDR3 sequence is 14 residues long. The DNA of the CDR3 is TGTGCCAGCAGTGGAAAATTATTCACAGATACGCAGTATTTT. This encodes CASSGKLFTDTQYF.